Presented here are 17 T cell receptor beta chains from one specimen sequenced in a study of blood T cell repertoires in COVID-19. The method was immunoSEQ multiplex PCR; TCRdb's version includes in-frame clones alone and lacks a portion of them. There are over 200,000 clones in the sample; roughly nine tenths occur only once, and approximately 1.2% lies in the top ten. The sample comprised peripheral blood. These receptors were taken from a young man with acute or convalescent COVID-19.

This chain links TRBV10-1 with TRBJ2-3; possible D gene TRBD2, 6 bases. V shed 10 bases and J shed 2 bases, with 22 bases lying between them. The CDR3 has 16 amino acids. The germline gives CDR1 WNHNN, CDR2 SYGVQD (reference sequence). The CDR3 DNA reads as TGCGCCACCAAGCGCCGGGAGCTAACCTACACAGATACGCAGTATTTT. It is translated as CATKRRELTYTDTQYF.

This chain links TRBV27 with TRBJ2-7, with TRBD2 identical over 9 bases. The CDR3 length is 15 residues. Per the germline V gene, CDR1 is MNHEY and CDR2 is SMNVEV (reference sequence). Trimming took 6 bases from V and 3 from J; bases not matched to a gene: 9. The CDR3 here is CASRTLTSGSYEQYF. The CDR3 nucleotides are TGTGCCAGCAGAACACTGACTAGCGGCAGCTACGAGCAGTACTTC.

V usage is TRBV6-2 or TRBV6-3 and J usage is TRBJ1-5; no reliable D call. The CDR3 runs 13 residues. V lost 5 bases and J 0 bases, leaving 5 bases between the germline ends. Germline V gives CDR1 MNHEY, CDR2 SVGEGT. CDR3 nucleotide sequence: TGTGCCAGCAGTGACAATAGCAATCAGCCCCAGCATTTT. Protein: CASSDNSNQPQHF.

This chain joins TRBV7-3 and TRBJ2-7; the D is unclear. The germline gives CDR1 SGHTA, CDR2 FQGTGA. The CDR3 covers 15 residues. Trimming stripped 2 bases from V and 7 bases from J, with 18 bases between. In DNA, the CDR3 is TGTGCCAGCAGCTTATTGGGCCCTCAGGTTGGGGAGCAGTACTTC. It is translated as CASSLLGPQVGEQYF.

This clone was picked up one time. The V gene is TRBV3-1 (or the pseudogene TRBV3-2), the J gene TRBJ2-2, with a possible D match to TRBD1 (7 bases). CDR1 and CDR2 from the germline V gene are LGHDT and YNNKEL (reference sequence). V was pared by 1 base and J by 8 bases, with 20 bases between. The CDR3 has 17 amino acids. CDR3 coding DNA: TGTGCCAGCAGCCAAGTAGCTGGAGGGGGCTTGTCGGGGGAGCTGTTTTTT. As protein: CASSQVAGGGLSGELFF.

The CDR3 region is CASNGEVEQFF. The CDR3 DNA reads TGTGCCAGCAACGGGGAGGTGGAGCAGTTCTTC. The rearrangement uses TRBV28 and TRBJ2-1; D may be TRBD2 (6 bases). V lost 7 bases and J lost 10, with 11 bases in between. The length of the CDR3 is 11 residues. The germline CDR1 and CDR2 sequences are MDHEN and SYDVKM.

This chain uses TRBV6-6 with TRBJ1-1, with a weak D call TRBD1 (5 bases). The length of the CDR3 is 14 residues. Trimming took 2 bases from V and 2 from J, leaving 9 bases between them. The germline V gene has CDR1 MNHNY and CDR2 SVGAGI (reference sequence). CDR3 in amino acids: CASSYGRGNTEAFF. The CDR3 nucleotides read TGTGCCAGCAGTTACGGGAGGGGAAACACTGAAGCTTTCTTT.

DNA for the CDR3: TGTGCCAGCAGCTTCGGAGGCTACGAGCAGTACTTC. It yields the protein CASSFGGYEQYF. The chain employs TRBV5-5 and TRBJ2-7; D is possibly TRBD2 (5 bases). Deletions cut 2 bases from V and 3 bases from J, with 6 bases between. CDR3 size: 12 residues. The germline CDR1 and CDR2 sequences are SGHKS and YYEKEE (reference sequence).

The CDR3 DNA is TGTGCCAGCAGGGGACAAACCTACGAGCAGTACTTC. It specifies CASRGQTYEQYF. The chain uses TRBV2 and TRBJ2-7; tentative D call: TRBD1 (6 bases). V lost 6 bases and J lost 2, with 8 bases in between. The germline V gene encodes CDR1 SNHLY and CDR2 FYNNEI. CDR3 length equals 12 residues.

The gene calls are TRBV27 and TRBJ2-1, with 8 nucleotides matching TRBD2. Germline V gene sequence: CDR1 MNHEY, CDR2 SMNVEV (reference sequence). J lost 6 bases, V lost 5 bases, and 3 bases had no gene match. The CDR3 is 13 residues long. In nucleotides, the CDR3 is TGTGCCAGCAGTCGGGGGGGCCTCAATGAGCAGTTCTTC. It translates to CASSRGGLNEQFF.

The DNA of the CDR3 is TGTGCCTGGAGTGTAGGGGGAGGGCCTTCAGAGACCCAGTACTTC. Translated: CAWSVGGGPSETQYF. V usage is TRBV30 and J usage is TRBJ2-5, with D perhaps matching TRBD2 (7 bases). The CDR3 consists of 15 residues. Germline V gene lookup returns CDR1 GTSNPN and CDR2 SVGIG (reference sequence). V lost 0 bases and J lost 4, with 15 bases in between.

The V gene is TRBV7-8, the J gene TRBJ2-7, with TRBD1 matching 7 bases. Germline assignment: CDR1 SGHVS and CDR2 FQNEAQ. This CDR3 has 14 residues. Trimming at V came to 3 bases and at J to 5 bases, leaving 7 bases not matched to a gene. CDR3 loop: CASSFRDSSNEQYF. The CDR3 coding sequence is TGTGCCAGCAGCTTCCGGGACAGCTCTAACGAGCAGTACTTC.

This chain uses TRBV7-2 with TRBJ2-5; D remains ambiguous. This CDR3 is 13 amino acids long. The V gene lost 3 bases and the J gene lost 5 bases, with 10 bases spanning the gap. In germline, CDR1 is SGHTA, CDR2 FQGNSA. The CDR3 region has the DNA TGTGCCAGCAGCTTTCGCCCGAGGGAGACCCAGTACTTC. It codes for CASSFRPRETQYF. Filled out from reference TRBV7-2 and TRBJ2-5, the complete variable domain reads GAGVSQSPSNKVTEKGKDVELRCDPISGHTALYWYRQSLGQGLEFLIYFQGNSAPDKSGLPSDRFSAERTGGSVSTLTIQRTQQEDSAVYLCASSFRPRETQYFGPGTRLLVL.

The J gene is TRBJ1-1, the V gene TRBV28; no firm D call. The CDR3 contains 13 residues. Germline CDR1 reads MDHEN; CDR2 reads SYDVKM. The V end was cut by 1 base, the J end by 10 bases, with 13 bases between. The DNA of the CDR3 is TGTGCCAGCAGTTTATTGTCGGTCGGGTTAGCTTTCTTT. Encoded protein: CASSLLSVGLAFF.

The chain uses TRBV11-1 and TRBJ1-5; D perhaps matches TRBD1 (6 bases). This CDR3 is built from 12 residues. Germline CDR1 reads SGHAT; CDR2 reads FQDESV (reference sequence). V was trimmed by 10 bases and J by 4 bases, leaving 11 bases between them. Here the CDR3 reads CAIVRGNQPQHF. The CDR3 DNA follows: TGTGCCATCGTTAGGGGGAATCAGCCCCAGCATTTT.

The chain has TRBV5-5 and TRBJ2-7; 9 bases map to TRBD2. The CDR3 extends over 15 amino acids. J gave up 4 bases and V 4 bases, and 9 bases lay outside the gene matches. The germline V gene encodes CDR1 SGHKS and CDR2 YYEKEE (reference sequence). The CDR3 region has the DNA TGTGCCAGCAGCCGTAGCGGGAGTAGGGATTACGAGCAGTACTTC. Amino acids: CASSRSGSRDYEQYF.

The V and J genes are TRBV24-1 and TRBJ2-5, with D perhaps matching TRBD1 (6 bases). Trimming stripped 0 bases from V and 10 bases from J, with 11 bases between. Germline-derived CDR1 and CDR2 are KGHDR and SFDVKD. CDR3 length: 13 amino acids. CDR3 coding DNA: TGTGCCACCAGTGATTTGCCAGGGGCCGGCCAGTACTTC. This codes for CATSDLPGAGQYF.